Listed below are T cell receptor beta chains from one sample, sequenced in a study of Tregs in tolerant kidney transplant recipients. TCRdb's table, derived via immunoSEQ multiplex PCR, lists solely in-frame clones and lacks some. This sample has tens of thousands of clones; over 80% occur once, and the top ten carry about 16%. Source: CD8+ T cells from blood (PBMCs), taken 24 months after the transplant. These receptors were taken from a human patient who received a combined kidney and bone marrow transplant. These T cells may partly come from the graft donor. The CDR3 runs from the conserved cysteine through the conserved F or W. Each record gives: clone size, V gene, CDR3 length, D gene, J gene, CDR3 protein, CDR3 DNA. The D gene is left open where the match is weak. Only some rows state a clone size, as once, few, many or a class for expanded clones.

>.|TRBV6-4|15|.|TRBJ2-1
CASSDSLAGYNEQFF
TGTGCCAGCAGTGACTCCCTAGCCGGATACAATGAGCAGTTCTTC
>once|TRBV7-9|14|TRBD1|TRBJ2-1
CASSQGQGYNEQFF
TGTGCCAGCAGCCAAGGACAGGGCTACAATGAGCAGTTCTTC
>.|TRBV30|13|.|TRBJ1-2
CAWSVERGYGYTF
TGTGCCTGGAGTGTTGAAAGGGGTTATGGCTACACCTTC
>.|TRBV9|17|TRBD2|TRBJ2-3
CASSAGSGRPHTDTQYF
TGTGCCAGCAGCGCGGGTAGCGGGAGGCCCCACACAGATACGCAGTATTTT
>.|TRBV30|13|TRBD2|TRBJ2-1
CAWRAGGYNEQFF
TGTGCCTGGAGGGCGGGAGGCTACAATGAGCAGTTCTTC
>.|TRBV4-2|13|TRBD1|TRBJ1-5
CASGQGSNQPQHF
TGTGCCAGCGGACAGGGCAGCAATCAGCCCCAGCATTTT
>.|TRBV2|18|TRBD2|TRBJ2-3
CASSARPTSGASTDTQYF
TGTGCCAGCAGTGCACGCCCGACTAGCGGGGCTAGCACAGATACGCAGTATTTT
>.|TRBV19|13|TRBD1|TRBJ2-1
CASRQGARNEQFF
TGTGCCAGTCGACAGGGGGCTCGGAATGAGCAGTTCTTC
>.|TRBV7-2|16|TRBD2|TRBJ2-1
CASSTRTSGVHNEQFF
TGTGCCAGCAGCACCCGGACTAGCGGGGTTCACAATGAGCAGTTCTTC
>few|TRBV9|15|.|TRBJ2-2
CASSVDGRPGGELFF
TGTGCCAGCAGCGTAGATGGAAGGCCGGGCGGGGAGCTGTTTTTT
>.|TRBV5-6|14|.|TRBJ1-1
CASSWGRWNTEAFF
TGTGCCAGCAGCTGGGGGCGGTGGAACACTGAAGCTTTCTTT
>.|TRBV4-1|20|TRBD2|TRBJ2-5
CASSQDSLLAPRAYQETQYF
TGCGCCAGCAGCCAAGATTCCCTACTAGCGCCCAGAGCTTACCAAGAGACCCAGTACTTC
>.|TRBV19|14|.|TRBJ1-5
CASSPWGGHQPQHF
TGTGCCAGTAGTCCATGGGGGGGGCATCAGCCCCAGCATTTT
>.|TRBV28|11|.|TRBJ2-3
CASSPTDTQYF
TGTGCCAGCAGCCCTACAGATACGCAGTATTTT
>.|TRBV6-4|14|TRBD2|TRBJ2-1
CASSDSDSGGKQFF
TGTGCCAGCAGTGACTCGGATAGCGGGGGTAAGCAGTTCTTC
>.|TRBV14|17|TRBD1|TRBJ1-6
CASSQGTGGRDNSPLHF
TGTGCCAGCAGCCAGGGGACAGGGGGTAGAGATAATTCACCCCTCCACTTT
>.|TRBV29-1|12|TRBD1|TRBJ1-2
CSVPDRVGGYTF
TGCAGCGTCCCGGACAGGGTGGGGGGCTACACCTTC
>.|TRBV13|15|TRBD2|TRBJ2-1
CASSRGSSSYNEQFF
TGTGCCAGCAGCCGCGGGAGCAGCTCCTACAATGAGCAGTTCTTC
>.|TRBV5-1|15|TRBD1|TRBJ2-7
CASSLGGTGSYEQYF
TGCGCCAGCAGCCTGGGTGGGACAGGTTCCTACGAGCAGTACTTC
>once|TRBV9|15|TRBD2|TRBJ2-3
CASSAGTSGGDTQYF
TGTGCCAGCAGCGCCGGGACTAGCGGGGGAGATACGCAGTATTTT
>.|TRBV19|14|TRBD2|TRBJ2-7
CASSIAGGSYEQYF
TGTGCCAGTAGTATTGCGGGAGGGTCCTACGAGCAGTACTTC
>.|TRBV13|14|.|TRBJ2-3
CATRGAGDTDTQYF
TGTGCCACCCGGGGAGCAGGGGACACAGATACGCAGTATTTT
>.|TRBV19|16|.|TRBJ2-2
CASSIWQGTSTGELFF
TGTGCCAGTAGTATCTGGCAGGGGACGAGCACCGGGGAGCTGTTTTTT
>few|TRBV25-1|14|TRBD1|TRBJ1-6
CASTWGQLNSPLHF
TGTGCCAGCACCTGGGGACAGTTAAATTCCCCCCTCCACTTT
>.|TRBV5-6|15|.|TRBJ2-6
CASSFLTSGANVLTF
TGTGCCAGCAGCTTTTTAACTTCTGGGGCCAACGTCCTGACTTTC
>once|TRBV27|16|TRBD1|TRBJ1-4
CASSLSLQGTNEKLFF
TGTGCCAGCAGTTTATCCCTACAGGGGACAAATGAAAAACTGTTTTTT
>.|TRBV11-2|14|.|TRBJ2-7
CASSPTRPSYEQYF
TGTGCCAGCAGCCCCACTAGGCCCTCCTACGAGCAGTACTTC
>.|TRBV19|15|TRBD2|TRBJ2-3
CASSITSGITDTQYF
TGTGCCAGTAGTATAACTAGCGGGATCACAGATACGCAGTATTTT
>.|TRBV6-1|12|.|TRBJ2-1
CASSPVNNEQFF
TGTGCCAGCAGTCCAGTAAACAATGAGCAGTTCTTC
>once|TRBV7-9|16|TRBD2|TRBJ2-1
CASSTISTSGVNEQFF
TGTGCCAGCAGCACAATCAGTACTAGCGGGGTTAATGAGCAGTTCTTC
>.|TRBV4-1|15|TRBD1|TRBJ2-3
CASSQGQGEADTQYF
TGCGCCAGCAGCCAAGGACAGGGGGAAGCAGATACGCAGTATTTT
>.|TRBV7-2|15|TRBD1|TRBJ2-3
CASSPRTGATDTQYF
TGTGCCAGCAGCCCTCGGACAGGGGCTACAGATACGCAGTATTTT
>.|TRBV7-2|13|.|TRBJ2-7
CASSLAQGYEQYF
TGTGCCAGCAGCTTAGCGCAGGGCTACGAGCAGTACTTC
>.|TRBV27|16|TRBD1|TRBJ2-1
CASSLQGATLYNEQFF
TGTGCCAGCAGTTTACAGGGGGCGACGCTCTACAATGAGCAGTTCTTC
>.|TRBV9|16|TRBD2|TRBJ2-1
CASGGLAGGSVTEQFF
TGTGCCTCGGGGGGGCTAGCGGGAGGTTCAGTCACTGAGCAGTTCTTC
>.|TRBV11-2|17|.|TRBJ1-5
CASSAGSWTDSNQPQHF
TGTGCCAGCAGCGCAGGGTCCTGGACGGATAGCAATCAGCCCCAGCATTTT
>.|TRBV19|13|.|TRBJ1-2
CASTDPGNYGYTF
TGTGCCAGTACCGATCCGGGGAACTATGGCTACACCTTC
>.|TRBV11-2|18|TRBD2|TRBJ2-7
CASSLGGPTSGDSYEQYF
TGTGCCAGCAGCTTAGGAGGGCCGACTAGCGGGGACTCCTACGAGCAGTACTTC
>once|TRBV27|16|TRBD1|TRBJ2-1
CASSLSAKGATREQFF
TGTGCCAGCAGTTTATCGGCGAAGGGGGCAACGAGGGAGCAGTTCTTC
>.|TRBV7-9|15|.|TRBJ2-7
CASSLGADPIYEQYF
TGTGCCAGCAGCTTAGGGGCCGACCCAATCTACGAGCAGTACTTC
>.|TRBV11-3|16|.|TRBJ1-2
CASSLGQAQPNYGYTF
TGTGCCAGCAGCTTAGGACAGGCCCAGCCTAACTATGGCTACACCTTC
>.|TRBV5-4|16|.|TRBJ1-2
CASSSLTRRDNYGYTF
TGTGCCAGCAGCTCCCTGACACGCAGGGATAACTATGGCTACACCTTC
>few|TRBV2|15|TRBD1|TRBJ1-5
CASGQGFYSNQPQHF
TGTGCCTCGGGACAGGGATTTTATAGCAATCAGCCCCAGCATTTT
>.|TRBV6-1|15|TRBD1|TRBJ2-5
CASSERDRGKETQYF
TGTGCCAGCAGTGAAAGGGACAGGGGGAAGGAGACCCAGTACTTC
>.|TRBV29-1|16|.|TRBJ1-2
CSVEDPAEYRAVGYTF
TGCAGCGTTGAAGATCCCGCGGAATACAGGGCGGTCGGCTACACCTTC
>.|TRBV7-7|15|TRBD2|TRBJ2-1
CASSLGGGSRNEQFF
TGTGCCAGCAGCTTAGGCGGGGGGTCAAGGAATGAGCAGTTCTTC
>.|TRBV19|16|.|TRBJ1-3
CASSIGASRSGNTIYF
TGTGCCAGTAGTATAGGGGCCTCCCGCTCTGGAAACACCATATATTTT
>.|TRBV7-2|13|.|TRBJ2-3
CASSLWAGDTQYF
TGTGCCAGCAGCTTATGGGCAGGAGATACGCAGTATTTT
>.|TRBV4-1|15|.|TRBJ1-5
CASSQIGLGNQPQHF
TGCGCCAGCAGCCAGATTGGACTTGGCAATCAGCCCCAGCATTTT
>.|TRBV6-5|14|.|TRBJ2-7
CASSELGVPYEQYF
TGTGCCAGCAGTGAACTCGGGGTCCCCTACGAGCAGTACTTC
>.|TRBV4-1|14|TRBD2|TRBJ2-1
CASSLELAYNEQFF
TGTGCCAGCAGCTTAGAACTAGCGTACAATGAGCAGTTCTTC
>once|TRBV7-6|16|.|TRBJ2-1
CASSPLGGAAGYEQFF
TGTGCCAGCAGCCCTCTAGGCGGGGCGGCGGGGTATGAGCAGTTCTTC
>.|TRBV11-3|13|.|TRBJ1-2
CASSLPDSYGYTF
TGTGCCAGCAGCTTGCCCGACAGCTATGGCTACACCTTC
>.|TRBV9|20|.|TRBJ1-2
CASSVGSSGVGAVDNYGYTF
TGTGCCAGCAGCGTAGGGTCGTCTGGAGTCGGAGCGGTAGATAACTATGGCTACACCTTC
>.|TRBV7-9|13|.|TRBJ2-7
CASSLVGGYEQYF
TGTGCCAGCAGCTTAGTAGGGGGATACGAGCAGTACTTC
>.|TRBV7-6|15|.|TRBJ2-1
CASIPEGGVYNEQFF
TGTGCCAGCATCCCGGAGGGGGGGGTCTACAATGAGCAGTTCTTC